This T cell receptor beta chain was observed in a study of T cells in Graves' hyperthyroidism and ophthalmopathy. General study findings and limits: In the blood, most expanded thyroid clonotypes above 0.001 appeared as well.

RNA transcripts gave rise to amplified TCR beta CDR3 regions. With the HTBI primer set, the TCR CDR3 went through a first round of RT-PCR. A single record per CDR3 protein comes from TCRdb applying MiXCR to the multiplex PCR reads. The sample yields 450,000 to 500,000 distinct CDR3 sequences, 22% seen once. This clonotype was found once. Its antigen is as yet unknown. This CDR3 is built from 15 residues. Germline values: CDR1 SGHNT, CDR2 YYREEE (reference sequence). V lost 5 bases and J 4 bases, leaving 18 bases between the germline ends. This chain links TRBV5-4 with TRBJ1-2; D perhaps matches TRBD1 (6 bases). This TCR was recovered from a woman aged 70-85 years with Graves' ophthalmopathy. Sequencing was carried out using blood. In nucleotides, the CDR3 is TGTGCCAGCAGTCACAAGGCAGGGGCGCCCTATGGCTACACCTTC. Encoded protein: CASSHKAGAPYGYTF.